These T cell receptor beta chains were read from a single sample in a study of regulatory T cells in long-lasting Graves disease. MiXCR, applied by TCRdb to the multiplex PCR reads, yields one record per CDR3 protein. This sample has about 470,000 distinct CDR3 sequences, with under 25% found just once. The sequencing here drew on peripheral blood mononuclear cells (PBMCs), taken when the disease was refractory, from a patient treated with antithyroid drugs. The receptor source for this set is a female donor with Graves disease. Both conserved end residues are trimmed from each CDR3. Fields, in order: V gene, D gene, clone size, CDR3 protein. A D gene is named only where the DNA matches it firmly. Size tells how often a clone was seen (once, few, many) or the class of an expanded clone, and some rows leave it out.

TRBV28 | NA | few | ASVRGPDLYEQY
TRBV5-5 | NA | NA | ASSDLPGRSSGNTIY
TRBV27 | TRBD2 | NA | ASSFLRTGGLSETQY
TRBV28 | NA | many | ASSLTTGEGYEQY
TRBV12-3/TRBV12-4 | NA | many | ASSSGDLGETQY
TRBV29-1 | NA | NA | SVVRGESGYT
TRBV7-9 | TRBD2 | NA | ASTLGAKRETYNEQF
TRBV29-1 | NA | many | SVEGGGKNTEAF
TRBV29-1 | NA | few | SVGGTNTGELF
TRBV28 | TRBD2 | NA | AGSSDPSGRFEQY
TRBV19 | NA | NA | ASSRVSYNEQF
TRBV7-9 | TRBD2 | few | ASSGTSGSLTEQY
TRBV10-3 | NA | many | AISEARNQPQH
TRBV2 | TRBD1 | many | ASSRHRGRGEETQY
TRBV30 | TRBD2 | few | AWSPGLAGPNTGELF
TRBV6-1 | TRBD1 | once | ASSKQGSGETQY
TRBV30 | TRBD1 | NA | AWSVSWTGGGGYT
TRBV24-1 | NA | NA | ATSGVGRSNTGELF
TRBV5-4 | TRBD2 | NA | ASSLDSGRAGELF
TRBV7-6 | TRBD1 | NA | ASSPMTGATEAF
TRBV5-1 | NA | NA | ASSLVAEPTDTQY
TRBV20-1 | TRBD2 | many | SAEAGGFSYEQY
TRBV12-3/TRBV12-4 | NA | many | ASSLSGGDNQPQH
TRBV6-5 | NA | NA | ASSYHRKAISYEQY
TRBV11-2 | TRBD1 | many | ASSFSQGQNTEAF
TRBV2 | TRBD1 | many | ASLTGVYSEAF
TRBV5-1 | TRBD2 | few | ASSLGRGDYEQY
TRBV28 | NA | NA | ASSYRLGGEQF
TRBV27 | NA | many | ASSPEWNTEAF
TRBV2 | NA | many | ASTGGRVTYNEQF
TRBV28 | TRBD1 | many | ASSWDRGGRYEQY
TRBV12-3/TRBV12-4 | NA | many | ASSRRGVNTEAF
TRBV6-1 | TRBD1 | many | ASRVTGGGEKLF
TRBV6-1 | TRBD2 | many | ASRLALWETQY
TRBV29-1 | TRBD1 | many | SVEGDRLSSYEQY
TRBV7-8 | NA | NA | ASSPYRRAGNTGELF
TRBV27 | TRBD1 | NA | VSSLTGQGDFWETQY
TRBV5-1 | NA | NA | ASSLSRWESRSKNIQY
TRBV7-9 | NA | NA | ASSLDATETQY